The 32 T cell receptor beta chains given below trace back to one sample, sequenced in a study of immune cell composition in non-small cell lung cancer. The normal lung sample lay at least 3 cm, and maximally far, from the tumour. This table comes from immunoSEQ multiplex PCR, and its TCRdb copy is limited to in-frame clones, with some not included. Seen here are more than 15,000 clones, 77% observed once, and the top ten hold 9% to 10%. These sequences were also reported in another study, on CD4 T cells in lung cancer.

What was sequenced was non-adjacent lung tissue. Receptor source: a human donor with non-small cell lung cancer.

As regards this clone: Mismatch with germline at one junction end may stem from a read error. The V and J genes are TRBV27 and TRBJ2-1; D uncertain. Germline assignment: CDR1 MNHEY and CDR2 SMNVEV (reference sequence). This CDR3 comprises 17 residues. The CDR3, as DNA: TGTGCCAGCAGTCCCATTTCAGGACCGAAGGCCTATAATGAGCAGTTCTTC. The encoded protein is CASSPISGPKAYNEQFF.

The chain has TRBV14 and TRBJ1-2; D uncertain. CDR3 length: 14 residues. The germline V gene encodes CDR1 SGHDN and CDR2 FVKESK. The V gene lost 2 bases and the J gene lost 3 bases, with 10 bases spanning the gap. The CDR3 loop is CASSQTAGYYGYTF. In DNA, the CDR3 is TGTGCCAGCAGCCAAACAGCAGGTTACTATGGCTACACCTTC.

The J gene is TRBJ2-3, the V gene TRBV7-2; either TRBD1 or TRBD2 may supply D (5 bases each). Germline values: CDR1 SGHTA, CDR2 FQGNSA. There are 14 residues in the CDR3. V dropped 7 bases and J dropped 1 base, with 12 bases sitting between them. CDR3 in amino acids: CASTPGRGTDTQYF. DNA of the CDR3: TGTGCCAGCACCCCGGGACGTGGCACAGATACGCAGTATTTT.

The rearrangement joins TRBV18 to TRBJ1-3; D remains ambiguous. Germline CDR1 KGHSH, CDR2 LQKENI. The ends were cut back, 3 bases at V and 2 bases at J, with 11 bases in the middle. The CDR3 spans 15 residues. CDR3 region: CASSPSDGTGNTIYF. CDR3 nucleotides: TGTGCCAGCTCACCTTCTGACGGCACTGGAAACACCATATATTTT.

The chain joins TRBV5-4 to TRBJ2-3; D is undetermined. Looked up from germline, CDR1 is SGHNT and CDR2 is YYREEE (reference sequence). V was cut by 4 bases and J by 5 bases, with 17 bases left in between. The CDR3 is 15 residues long. CDR3: CASSLGGRGKDTQYF. The CDR3 DNA is TGTGCCAGCAGCCTCGGTGGTCGAGGAAAAGATACGCAGTATTTT.

This chain links TRBV28 with TRBJ1-6, with a tentative D call TRBD1 (5 bases). The CDR3 length is 13 residues. Between the trimmed V and J ends, which lost 6 bases and 10 bases, there was a span of 13 bases. Germline lookup yields CDR1 MDHEN and CDR2 SYDVKM. The chain's CDR3 is CASRRQGDSPLHF. DNA for the CDR3: TGTGCCAGCAGAAGGCAGGGTGACTCACCCCTCCACTTT.

The chain has TRBV6-1 and TRBJ1-5, with 9 bases identical to TRBD1. The CDR3 is 15 residues long. Germline V gene lookup returns CDR1 MNHNS and CDR2 SASEGT. Losses at the gene ends were 6 bases for V and 0 bases for J; bases not matched to a gene: 3. This chain's CDR3 is CASRWTGDSNQPQHF. CDR3 in DNA: TGTGCCAGCAGGTGGACAGGGGATAGCAATCAGCCCCAGCATTTT.

The chain couples TRBV6-1 to TRBJ2-7; 9 bases are shared with TRBD1. The J segment lost 3 bases and the V segment lost 4 bases, leaving 7 bases of the junction unmatched. CDR3 length: 15 residues. Germline V gene sequence: CDR1 MNHNS, CDR2 SASEGT. This CDR3 reads CASSAVGQGLYEQYF. CDR3 bases: TGTGCCAGCAGTGCTGTGGGACAGGGTCTCTACGAGCAGTACTTC.

This clone has just a few counts. V gene TRBV29-1 combines with J gene TRBJ1-1; a possible D gene is TRBD1 (5 bases). The CDR3 totals 13 residues. The V end lost 4 bases, the J end lost 4 bases, and 13 bases lay between the germline ends. CDR1 is SQVTM and CDR2 is ANQGSEA in the germline V gene. For the CDR3, the DNA is TGCAGCGTTGCCCCCGGGGGGGGCACTGAAGCTTTCTTT. Encoded protein: CSVAPGGGTEAFF.

This sequence joins TRBV7-8 and TRBJ2-7; 8 nucleotides align to TRBD1. From germline, CDR1 is SGHVS and CDR2 FQNEAQ. The CDR3 covers 18 residues. The V segment lost 5 bases and the J segment 5 bases; nucleotides outside the gene matches: 20. In nucleotides, the CDR3 is TGTGCCAGCAGCGAAAGATACGTTAGAGGGACAGGTTTGGACGAGCAGTACTTC. It is translated as CASSERYVRGTGLDEQYF.

The chain recombines TRBV10-2 with TRBJ2-6; D is undetermined. In germline, CDR1 is WSHSY, CDR2 SAAADI. The CDR3 runs 14 residues. Trimming stripped 7 bases from V and 4 bases from J, with 11 bases between. As DNA, the CDR3 is TGCGCCAGCACCTCCAGCTTAGGGGCCAACGTCCTGACTTTC. This translates into CASTSSLGANVLTF.

The chain combines TRBV5-4 with TRBJ2-5; 7 nucleotides agree with TRBD2. V was clipped by 0 bases and J by 5 bases; unmatched bases: 10. Germline V gives CDR1 SGHNT, CDR2 YYREEE (reference sequence). This CDR3 is built from 16 residues. The CDR3 nucleotides are TGTGCCAGCAGCTTGGAGAGGGAGGGAACGGGGGAGACCCAGTACTTC. It yields the protein CASSLEREGTGETQYF.

V usage is TRBV7-9 and J usage is TRBJ1-6; 9 bases are shared with TRBD1. Germline V gene lookup returns CDR1 SEHNR and CDR2 FQNEAQ (reference sequence). V gave up 1 base and J gave up 7 bases; unmatched junction bases: 2. The CDR3 covers 15 residues. The CDR3, as DNA: TGTGCCAGCAGCTTAGGGGGGACAGGGAATTCACCCCTCCACTTT. This encodes CASSLGGTGNSPLHF.

This clone occurred a few times. The chain links TRBV5-6 to TRBJ1-2, with D perhaps matching TRBD1 (6 bases). The V gene's germline CDR1 is SGHDT and CDR2 YYEEEE. V shed 4 bases and J shed 5 bases, with 12 bases lying between them. This CDR3 spans 13 amino acids. The CDR3 bases are TGTGCCAGCAGCCGGGGGGGCTTTTATGGCTACACCTTC. It codes for CASSRGGFYGYTF.

The chain's CDR3 is CASRAAGGGNQPQHF. CDR3 coding DNA: TGTGCCAGCAGGGCGGCGGGGGGAGGCAATCAGCCCCAGCATTTT. The chain is built from TRBV28 and TRBJ1-5, with D possibly being TRBD1 (5 bases). Germline lookup yields CDR1 MDHEN and CDR2 SYDVKM. Deletions cut 6 bases from V and 2 bases from J, with 14 bases between. There are 15 residues in the CDR3.

The chain is built from TRBV29-1 and TRBJ1-2; a possible D gene is TRBD1 (5 bases). V lost 2 bases, J lost 6 bases, and 7 bases lay in between. The CDR3 is 11 amino acids. Germline V gene data show CDR1 as SQVTM and CDR2 as ANQGSEA. CDR3 region: CSVETGDGYTF. CDR3 DNA: TGCAGCGTTGAAACGGGGGATGGCTACACCTTC.

The V gene is TRBV7-3, the J gene TRBJ2-3; D is ambiguous. Germline V gene sequence: CDR1 SGHTA, CDR2 FQGTGA. The CDR3 sequence is 12 residues long. Trimming removed 8 bases from V and 6 bases from J, with 12 bases in between. The CDR3 nucleotides are TGTGCCAGCGGAAACTATGCCGATACGCAGTATTTT. Translated: CASGNYADTQYF. Full variable domain (rest looked up from reference TRBV7-3 and TRBJ2-3): GAGVSQTPSNKVTEKGKYVELRCDPISGHTALYWYRQSLGQGPEFLIYFQGTGAADDSGLPNDRFFAVRPEGSVSTLKIQRTERGDSAVYLCASGNYADTQYFGPGTRLTVL.

This clone has a handful of counts. The chain links TRBV7-6 to TRBJ2-1; 13 bases align to TRBD2. Germline V CDR1 and CDR2: SGHVS, FNYEAQ. This CDR3 comprises 15 residues. V shed 5 bases and J 9 bases; nucleotides not matched to a gene: 7. The CDR3 protein is CASSPLAGGPGEQFF. CDR3 nucleotide sequence: TGTGCCAGCAGCCCACTAGCGGGGGGGCCCGGTGAGCAGTTCTTC.

This rearrangement joins TRBV6-5 to TRBJ1-5; no reliable D call. Trimming pared 7 bases from V and 7 bases from J, leaving 14 bases between. The germline gives CDR1 MNHEY, CDR2 SVGAGI. The CDR3 sequence is 13 residues long. Here the CDR3 reads CASKVAGHQPQHF. Here the CDR3 DNA reads TGTGCCAGCAAGGTGGCCGGTCACCAGCCCCAGCATTTT.

V and J are TRBV25-1 and TRBJ1-2, with a possible D match to TRBD1 (6 bases). V was clipped by 4 bases and J by 0 bases, with 9 bases between them. CDR3 length equals 14 residues. Germline V gene data show CDR1 as MGHDK and CDR2 as SYGVNS. CDR3 bases: TGTGCCAGCAGTGTCGCAGGGGCTAACTATGGCTACACCTTC. Translating it yields CASSVAGANYGYTF.

The rearrangement links TRBV9 to TRBJ1-2; D is unclear. With 5 bases removed from V and 6 bases from J, the gap between germline ends came to 14 bases. This CDR3 spans 13 amino acids. Germline CDR1 reads SGDLS; CDR2 reads YYNGEE. Here the CDR3 DNA reads TGTGCCAGCAGTAACCCTGGGGAGAATGGCTACACCTTC. This sequence encodes CASSNPGENGYTF. Using reference TRBV9 and TRBJ1-2 for the parts outside the CDR3, the full variable domain is DSGVTQTPKHLITATGQRVTLRCSPRSGDLSVYWYQQSLDQGLQFLIQYYNGEERAKGNILERFSAQQFPDLHSELNLSSLELGDSALYFCASSNPGENGYTFGSGTRLTVV.

This chain connects TRBV9 to TRBJ2-1, with D perhaps being TRBD1 or TRBD2 (5 bases each). The CDR3 has 15 residues. Germline lookup yields CDR1 SGDLS and CDR2 YYNGEE. V dropped 4 bases and J dropped 6 bases, with 17 bases sitting between them. CDR3: CASSPTGEGINEQFF. In DNA, the CDR3 is TGTGCCAGCAGCCCCACAGGTGAGGGGATCAATGAGCAGTTCTTC. Full variable domain (outside the CDR3, taken from reference TRBV9 and TRBJ2-1): DSGVTQTPKHLITATGQRVTLRCSPRSGDLSVYWYQQSLDQGLQFLIQYYNGEERAKGNILERFSAQQFPDLHSELNLSSLELGDSALYFCASSPTGEGINEQFFGPGTRLTVL.

This chain connects TRBV7-2 to TRBJ2-5; TRBD2 agrees at 8 bases. CDR3 length: 14 residues. Germline CDR1 SGHTA, CDR2 FQGNSA. V dropped 6 bases and J dropped 5; count of bases not matched to a gene: 8. The CDR3 sequence is CASRRGGQGETQYF. The CDR3 nucleotides are TGTGCCAGCAGACGCGGGGGGCAGGGGGAGACCCAGTACTTC.

This sequence joins TRBV13 and TRBJ1-2; 7 bases map to TRBD1. The CDR3 length is 15 residues. Germline V gene sequence: CDR1 PRHDT, CDR2 FYEKMQ (reference sequence). V was pared by 4 bases and J by 3 bases, with 8 bases of the junction left unmatched. CDR3 sequence reads: CASSSRGTVYYGYTF. CDR3 nucleotide sequence: TGTGCCAGCAGCTCAAGGGGGACAGTTTACTATGGCTACACCTTC.

The chain joins TRBV2 to TRBJ2-5, with 11 bases that match TRBD2. Germline V gene sequence: CDR1 SNHLY, CDR2 FYNNEI. The CDR3 runs to 16 residues. J lost 7 bases, V lost 7 bases, and 14 bases had no gene match. CDR3 protein: CASTVLAGGPITTQYF. Here the CDR3 DNA reads TGTGCCAGCACAGTGCTAGCGGGGGGCCCCATAACGACCCAGTACTTC. Full variable domain (remainder filled in from reference TRBV2 and TRBJ2-5): EPEVTQTPSHQVTQMGQEVILRCVPISNHLYFYWYRQILGQKVEFLVSFYNNEISEKSEIFDDQFSVERPDGSNFTLKIRSTKLEDSAMYFCASTVLAGGPITTQYFGPGTRLLVL.

The count of this clone is one. This chain uses TRBV11-2 with TRBJ1-5, with D possibly matching TRBD1 (5 bases). The CDR3 has 15 residues. From germline, CDR1 is SGHAT and CDR2 FQNNGV. V was shortened by 5 bases and J by 0 bases, with 11 bases between the two germline ends. CDR3 protein: CASSEGDNSNQPQHF. The CDR3 nucleotides are TGTGCCAGCAGCGAAGGGGATAATAGCAATCAGCCCCAGCATTTT.

The rearrangement uses TRBV6-6 and TRBJ2-5; the D is unclear. Trimming removed 2 bases from V and 2 bases from J, with 12 bases in between. The CDR3 spans 15 residues. Per the germline V gene, CDR1 is MNHNY and CDR2 is SVGAGI (reference sequence). CDR3 sequence (DNA): TGTGCCAGCAGTTACGCGAGTCGCCAGCAAGAGACCCAGTACTTC. Its translation: CASSYASRQQETQYF.

The table lists this clone with a few counts. The chain has TRBV1 and TRBJ1-6; the tabulated D call, TRBD1, remains unverified against the DNA. TRBV1 is tagged as a pseudogene. The CDR3 totals 17 residues. This CDR3 reads CTSSHERDSSYNSPLHF. CDR3 nucleotide sequence: TGCACCAGCAGCCATGAACGGGACAGCTCCTATAATTCACCCCTCCACTTT.

The chain carries TRBV19 and TRBJ1-4; 7 bases match TRBD1. This CDR3 has 13 residues. V gave up 6 bases and J gave up 3 bases; unmatched junction bases: 1. Germline CDR1 LNHDA, CDR2 SQIVND (reference sequence). DNA of the CDR3: TGTGCCAGTAGCGGGACAGCTAATGAAAAACTGTTTTTT. Amino acid sequence: CASSGTANEKLFF.

This chain connects TRBV28 to TRBJ1-1; D not certain. The germline V and J ends were trimmed by 5 bases and 0 bases, with 19 bases remaining between them. This CDR3 is built from 17 residues. Germline CDR1 is MDHEN and CDR2 is SYDVKM. The CDR3 spells CASSPSLGKAMNTEAFF. Here the CDR3 DNA reads TGTGCCAGCAGTCCCTCCCTGGGTAAGGCCATGAACACTGAAGCTTTCTTT.

This clone appeared a single time. This chain joins TRBV6-6 and TRBJ1-1; D possibly corresponds to TRBD1 (6 bases). CDR1 and CDR2 from the germline V gene are MNHNY and SVGAGI (reference sequence). Trimming removed 6 bases from V and 3 bases from J, with 17 bases in between. The CDR3 contains 15 residues. This chain's CDR3 is CASRSGEAVHTEAFF. For the CDR3, the DNA is TGTGCCAGCAGGTCAGGGGAAGCTGTACACACTGAAGCTTTCTTT.

J is TRBJ2-1 and V is TRBV30, with no clear D. The length of the CDR3 is 14 residues. Germline lookup yields CDR1 GTSNPN and CDR2 SVGIG (reference sequence). CDR3 protein: CAGSVGYSYNEQFF. DNA of the CDR3: TGTGCGGGCTCTGTGGGGTACTCCTACAATGAGCAGTTCTTC.